This TCR beta chain is from a study of response to subunit inactivated influenza vaccine. Points from the study as a whole: Every seasonal influenza vaccination brings in few new T cells, the authors suggested.

One entry per CDR3 protein, called by TCRdb with MiXCR from the RT-PCR reads. The sample has some 300,000 distinct CDR3 sequences, approximately 20% seen once. The length of the CDR3 is 14 residues. V was clipped by 6 bases and J by 0 bases; unmatched bases: 3. This clonotype has at least ten counts. Its matching antigen is unknown. The origin of this receptor is a man between 50 and 69 years old who received an inactivated influenza vaccine. Source: PBMCs from blood, taken 21 months after vaccination. This chain joins TRBV12-3 or TRBV12-4 and TRBJ1-2; 8 bases fit TRBD1. CDR3 loop: CASRPTGANYGYTF. CDR3 sequence (DNA): TGTGCCAGCAGGCCGACAGGGGCTAACTATGGCTACACCTTC.